These T cell receptor beta chains were read from a single sample in a study of OX40 agonist ivuxolimab in advanced cancers. Only in-frame clones appear in the TCRdb table, and some are missing; sequencing was by immunoSEQ multiplex PCR. The table has around 76,000 clones, around 94% seen once. The material sequenced was CD4+ or CD8+ T cells sorted from blood, taken in a trial of the OX40 agonist ivuxolimab. Receptor source: an adult with an advanced solid tumor such as melanoma, head and neck, liver or kidney cancer. CDR3s leave out the opening cysteine and the closing phenylalanine or tryptophan. Fields, in order: clone size, CDR3 length, V gene, J gene, CDR3 protein. Part of the rows lack a size; the others show once, few, many or a class for expanded clones.

abundance: -
len: 19
v_gene: TRBV27
j_gene: TRBJ1-4
CDR3aa: ASSNPWAPGDRGDFNEKLF

abundance: -
len: 10
v_gene: TRBV5-6
j_gene: TRBJ2-7
CDR3aa: ASSLGDYEQY

abundance: -
len: 11
v_gene: TRBV5-6
j_gene: TRBJ2-1
CDR3aa: ASSWAGYGEQF

abundance: -
len: 14
v_gene: TRBV11-3
j_gene: TRBJ2-1
CDR3aa: ASSLASGGAFDEQF

abundance: -
len: 13
v_gene: TRBV27
j_gene: TRBJ1-6
CDR3aa: ASSGPPGRNSPLH

abundance: -
len: 8
v_gene: TRBV2
j_gene: TRBJ2-1
CDR3aa: ASSRVEQF

abundance: -
len: 13
v_gene: TRBV7-9
j_gene: TRBJ2-3
CDR3aa: ASNRGAASTDTQY

abundance: -
len: 14
v_gene: TRBV27
j_gene: TRBJ2-7
CDR3aa: ASSHIRGDRAYEQY

abundance: -
len: 14
v_gene: TRBV6-5
j_gene: TRBJ2-1
CDR3aa: ASSYSTGQPYNEQF

abundance: -
len: 15
v_gene: TRBV21-1
j_gene: TRBJ1-5
CDR3aa: ASSKAGSTGANQPQH

abundance: -
len: 13
v_gene: TRBV4-1
j_gene: TRBJ1-1
CDR3aa: ASSQFVTTGTEAF

abundance: -
len: 14
v_gene: TRBV7-9
j_gene: TRBJ1-1
CDR3aa: ASSLGPTDLNTEAF

abundance: -
len: 15
v_gene: TRBV4-2
j_gene: TRBJ2-1
CDR3aa: ASSPLKDRVLFDEQF

abundance: -
len: 14
v_gene: TRBV7-6
j_gene: TRBJ2-3
CDR3aa: ASRGPSGGPTDTQY

abundance: -
len: 10
v_gene: TRBV25-1
j_gene: TRBJ1-1
CDR3aa: ARVGWGEEAF

abundance: -
len: 9
v_gene: TRBV6-1
j_gene: TRBJ2-3
CDR3aa: ASGEGLTQY

abundance: -
len: 14
v_gene: TRBV7-9
j_gene: TRBJ1-4
CDR3aa: ASSPPMGQGKEKLF

abundance: few
len: 11
v_gene: TRBV7-6
j_gene: TRBJ2-7
CDR3aa: ASSPGQGDEQY

abundance: -
len: 14
v_gene: TRBV6-1
j_gene: TRBJ2-5
CDR3aa: ASSGGRRLGWETQY

abundance: -
len: 13
v_gene: TRBV5-1
j_gene: TRBJ1-2
CDR3aa: ASSHDRELGYGYT

abundance: -
len: 12
v_gene: TRBV7-2
j_gene: TRBJ2-7
CDR3aa: ASTPIGDTYEQY

abundance: -
len: 13
v_gene: TRBV5-4
j_gene: TRBJ2-5
CDR3aa: ASSRRDFRAETQY

abundance: -
len: 15
v_gene: TRBV5-6
j_gene: TRBJ1-5
CDR3aa: ASSLLQGASGNQPQH

abundance: -
len: 15
v_gene: TRBV7-2
j_gene: TRBJ1-5
CDR3aa: ASSLRQGEYSNQPQH

abundance: -
len: 15
v_gene: TRBV14
j_gene: TRBJ1-1
CDR3aa: ASSQVFIDTLNTEAF

abundance: -
len: 12
v_gene: TRBV19
j_gene: TRBJ1-5
CDR3aa: ATTGTYSNQPQH

abundance: -
len: 13
v_gene: TRBV7-2
j_gene: TRBJ2-1
CDR3aa: ASTPPGAPPDEQF

abundance: -
len: 14
v_gene: TRBV11-2
j_gene: TRBJ2-3
CDR3aa: ASSSRLAGITDTQY

abundance: -
len: 10
v_gene: TRBV11-2
j_gene: TRBJ2-7
CDR3aa: ASSLIPGEQY

abundance: -
len: 13
v_gene: TRBV7-2
j_gene: TRBJ2-7
CDR3aa: ASSIAVASLYEQY

abundance: -
len: 12
v_gene: TRBV11-2
j_gene: TRBJ1-3
CDR3aa: ASSHSRSGNTIY

abundance: once
len: 12
v_gene: TRBV7-2
j_gene: TRBJ1-1
CDR3aa: ASSWWTGNTEAF

abundance: -
len: 12
v_gene: TRBV28
j_gene: TRBJ1-4
CDR3aa: ASSTLYKDEKLF

abundance: -
len: 10
v_gene: TRBV29-1
j_gene: TRBJ1-2
CDR3aa: SVEGGGYGYT

abundance: -
len: 9
v_gene: TRBV6-1
j_gene: TRBJ2-4
CDR3aa: ASSDVRIQY

abundance: -
len: 12
v_gene: TRBV7-2
j_gene: TRBJ2-7
CDR3aa: ASRFRGSSYEQY

abundance: -
len: 13
v_gene: TRBV6-4
j_gene: TRBJ2-1
CDR3aa: ASSDLAGGRDEQF

abundance: -
len: 13
v_gene: TRBV5-1
j_gene: TRBJ2-3
CDR3aa: ASSGGQGAVDTQY